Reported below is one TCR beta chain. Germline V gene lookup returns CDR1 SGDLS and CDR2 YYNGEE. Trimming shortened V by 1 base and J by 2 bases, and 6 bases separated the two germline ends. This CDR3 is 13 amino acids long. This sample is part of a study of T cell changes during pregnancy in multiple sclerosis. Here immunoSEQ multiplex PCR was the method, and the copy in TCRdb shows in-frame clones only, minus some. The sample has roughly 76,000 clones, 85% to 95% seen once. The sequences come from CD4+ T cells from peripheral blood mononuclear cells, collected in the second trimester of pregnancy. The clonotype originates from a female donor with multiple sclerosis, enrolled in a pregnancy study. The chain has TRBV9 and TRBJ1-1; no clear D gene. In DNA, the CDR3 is TGTGCCAGCAGCGTACCGACAAACACTGAAGCTTTCTTT. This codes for CASSVPTNTEAFF. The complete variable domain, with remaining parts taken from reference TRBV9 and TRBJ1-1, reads DSGVTQTPKHLITATGQRVTLRCSPRSGDLSVYWYQQSLDQGLQFLIQYYNGEERAKGNILERFSAQQFPDLHSELNLSSLELGDSALYFCASSVPTNTEAFFGQGTRLTVV.